One sample yielded the 25 T cell receptor beta chains listed below, sequenced in a study of blood T cells in healthy people across ages. Next came a second PCR, run for 7 to 11 cycles, which used a sample-barcoded 5' primer along with a J-beta primer mix. From the 5' RACE reads, TCRdb called clonotypes with MiXCR, one entry per CDR3 protein. The sample lists about 620,000 distinct CDR3 sequences; over 40% were seen once. Sequences were obtained from blood. Receptor source: a woman aged 80 or over in good health.

With respect to this clonotype: A single base separates this from a much larger clone, so it may be a read error. The rearrangement joins TRBV20-1 to TRBJ1-2; tentative D call: TRBD1 (5 bases). V was clipped by 2 bases and J by 6 bases, with 13 bases between them. This CDR3 is built from 13 residues. Looked up from germline, CDR1 is DFQATT and CDR2 is SNEGSKA (reference sequence). The CDR3: CSARIGTFDGYTF. The CDR3 region has the DNA TGCAGTGCTAGAATTGGGACGTTTGATGGCTACACCTTC.

This chain links TRBV29-1 with TRBJ1-2, with D perhaps matching TRBD1 (6 bases). CDR1 and CDR2 (germline): SQVTM, ANQGSEA. This CDR3 is 15 amino acids long. The V end was cut by 3 bases, the J end by 1 base, with 15 bases between. In DNA form, the CDR3 reads TGCAGCGTTGAGGAGGGGAAGGGGGGTAACTATGGCTACACCTTC. It translates to CSVEEGKGGNYGYTF.

To note about this clonotype: This may stem from a read error, because a much larger clone lies one nucleotide away. The chain joins TRBV25-1 to TRBJ2-7; 7 nucleotides match TRBD2. Losses at the gene ends were 8 bases for V and 2 bases for J; bases not matched to a gene: 3. Germline lookup yields CDR1 MGHDK and CDR2 SYGVNS. The CDR3 runs 12 residues. This chain's CDR3 is CASASGAYEQYF. The CDR3 DNA is TGTGCCAGCGCCAGCGGGGCCTACGAGCAGTACTTC.

This sequence joins TRBV6-5 and TRBJ1-2; TRBD1 matches 9 bases. The ends lost 3 bases at V and 4 bases at J; junction bases unmatched: 6. Germline V gene sequence: CDR1 MNHEY, CDR2 SVGAGI. The CDR3 is 15 residues long. The CDR3 sequence is CASSYAATGGYGYTF. The CDR3 region has the DNA TGTGCCAGCAGTTATGCCGCGACAGGGGGCTATGGCTACACCTTC.

V is TRBV2 and J is TRBJ1-5; 10 bases align to TRBD1. Trimming at V came to 6 bases and at J to 0 bases, leaving 5 bases not matched to a gene. The germline gives CDR1 SNHLY, CDR2 FYNNEI. CDR3 size: 16 residues. CDR3 bases: TGTGCCAGCAGCCGACAGGGGGCCCATAGCAATCAGCCCCAGCATTTT. Translation: CASSRQGAHSNQPQHF.

This clonotype occurred many times. This chain joins TRBV7-9 and TRBJ2-3, with D perhaps matching TRBD2 (5 bases). Germline V lookup: CDR1 SEHNR, CDR2 FQNEAQ (reference sequence). V was shortened by 2 bases and J by 5 bases, with 11 bases between the two germline ends. CDR3 size: 14 residues. The CDR3: CASSLPEAGDTQYF. CDR3 coding DNA: TGTGCCAGCAGCTTACCGGAGGCGGGAGATACGCAGTATTTT.

On this clonotype itself: One base away lies a much larger clone, so this may be a sequencing read error. CDR3 nucleotides: TGCAGTGTTCCACCTAGCGGGAGTACCTACGAGCAGTACTTC. Its protein is CSVPPSGSTYEQYF. This chain uses TRBV20-1 with TRBJ2-7, with TRBD2 identical over 10 bases. V was clipped by 7 bases and J by 2 bases; unmatched bases: 8. CDR1 DFQATT and CDR2 SNEGSKA come from the germline V gene (reference sequence). The CDR3 contains 14 residues.

This clonotype was detected many times. The chain employs TRBV5-1 and TRBJ2-7, with D unresolved. V was pared by 2 bases and J by 0 bases, with 9 bases between. From germline, CDR1 is SGHRS and CDR2 YFSETQ. The CDR3 covers 14 residues. CDR3 bases: TGCGCCAGCAGCTTAGGATACAGCTCCTACGAGCAGTACTTC. Its translation is CASSLGYSSYEQYF. Combining the CDR3 with reference TRBV5-1 and TRBJ2-7 gives the whole variable domain KAGVTQTPRYLIKTRGQQVTLSCSPISGHRSVSWYQQTPGQGLQFLFEYFSETQRNKGNFPGRFSGRQFSNSRSEMNVSTLELGDSALYLCASSLGYSSYEQYFGPGTRLTVT.

The rearrangement uses TRBV4-1 and TRBJ2-5, with 9 bases lining up with TRBD2. V lost 4 bases, J lost 1 base, and 7 bases stayed unmatched. CDR1 and CDR2 from the germline V gene are MGHRA and YSYEKL. The CDR3 is made up of 16 amino acids. The CDR3 here is CASSPLKAGGQETQYF. As DNA, the CDR3 is TGCGCCAGCAGCCCCCTAAAAGCGGGGGGCCAAGAGACCCAGTACTTC.

V and J are TRBV6-2 or TRBV6-3 and TRBJ1-1, with D possibly TRBD1 on 5 matching bases. V lost 5 bases and J 9 bases, leaving 16 bases between the germline ends. The CDR3 has 13 residues. Germline V gene data show CDR1 as MNHEY and CDR2 as SVGEGT. The CDR3 DNA reads as TGTGCCAGCAGTGCCTTAGGACAAGGCCAAGCTTTCTTT. Amino acid sequence: CASSALGQGQAFF.

This clonotype was observed many times. The chain has TRBV3-1 and TRBJ2-1, with 8 bases identical to TRBD1. Germline V lookup: CDR1 LGHDT, CDR2 YNNKEL (reference sequence). The CDR3 loop spans 15 amino acids. J lost 5 bases, V lost 1 base, and 4 bases had no gene match. CDR3 bases: TGTGCCAGCAGCCAAGTAGGACAGGGACACAATGAGCAGTTCTTC. This codes for CASSQVGQGHNEQFF.

This clonotype came up a few times. This chain's CDR3 is CASSPPWDYEQYF. CDR3 sequence (DNA): TGTGCCAGCTCACCACCCTGGGACTACGAGCAGTACTTC. V and J are TRBV18 and TRBJ2-7, with D hard to call. Deletions cut 0 bases from V and 3 bases from J, with 6 bases between. This CDR3 spans 13 amino acids. Germline loops: CDR1 KGHSH, CDR2 LQKENI.

This clonotype has ten or more counts. This rearrangement joins TRBV25-1 to TRBJ1-5; D gene uncertain. In germline, CDR1 is MGHDK, CDR2 SYGVNS. V lost 4 bases, J lost 0 bases, and 7 bases lay in between. The CDR3 is 14 residues long. The CDR3 loop is CASSVAYSNQPQHF. The DNA of the CDR3 is TGTGCCAGCAGTGTGGCGTATAGCAATCAGCCCCAGCATTTT. The whole variable domain, filled in from reference TRBV25-1 and TRBJ1-5, reads EADIYQTPRYLVIGTGKKITLECSQTMGHDKMYWYQQDPGMELHLIHYSYGVNSTEKGDLSSESTVSRIRTEHFPLTLESARPSHTSQYLCASSVAYSNQPQHFGDGTRLSIL.

This chain's CDR3 is CASNGQLNTEAFF. CDR3 DNA sequence: TGTGCCAGTAATGGACAGTTGAACACTGAAGCTTTCTTT. This chain links TRBV2 with TRBJ1-1; D is possibly TRBD1 (6 bases). V lost 9 bases and J 0 bases, leaving 11 bases between the germline ends. CDR3 length: 13 amino acids. Germline V gene data show CDR1 as SNHLY and CDR2 as FYNNEI.

The genes are TRBV4-2 and TRBJ1-1; possibly TRBD1 for D (6 bases). V shed 1 base and J shed 2 bases, with 14 bases lying between them. CDR1 and CDR2 (germline): LGHNA, YNFKEQ. CDR3 length: 16 amino acids. The CDR3 sequence is CASSQALGQQNTEAFF. DNA for the CDR3: TGTGCCAGCAGCCAAGCACTAGGACAGCAAAACACTGAAGCTTTCTTT.

CDR3 in amino acids: CASSQGSHWTDTQYF. CDR3 in DNA: TGCGCCAGCAGCCAAGGGAGTCACTGGACAGATACGCAGTATTTT. The chain carries TRBV4-3 and TRBJ2-3; D is unresolved. This CDR3 comprises 15 residues. Germline V CDR1 and CDR2: LGHNA, YSLEER. The V and J ends lost 1 base and 3 bases respectively, with 11 bases between them.

This clonotype was picked up many times. The CDR3 DNA reads as TGTGCCAGCAGCCTCCTAGGCTACACAGATACGCAGTATTTT. It translates to CASSLLGYTDTQYF. The rearrangement uses TRBV7-2 and TRBJ2-3, with D hard to call. This CDR3 has 14 amino acids. V shed 5 bases and J shed 2 bases, with 11 bases lying between them. Germline V CDR1 and CDR2: SGHTA, FQGNSA.

With respect to this clonotype: A much larger clone lies a single base off, so this may be a read error. The rearrangement uses TRBV11-1 and TRBJ2-3, with 7 bases lining up with TRBD2. The CDR3 is made up of 14 amino acids. The germline CDR1 and CDR2 sequences are SGHAT and FQDESV (reference sequence). CDR3 protein: CASSLGGRRDAQYF. Written as DNA, the CDR3 is TGTGCCAGCAGCTTGGGGGGGAGAAGAGATGCGCAGTATTTT.

This clonotype came up a few times. A much larger clone lies a single base off, so this may be a read error. CDR3 coding DNA: TGTGCCAGCAGCGCCACGGGAGGGTACAATGAGCAGTTCTTC. This gives the protein CASSATGGYNEQFF. This chain connects TRBV7-9 to TRBJ2-1; 8 positions agree with TRBD2. CDR3 length: 14 amino acids. J gave up 4 bases and V 5 bases, and 4 bases lay outside the gene matches. CDR1 is SEHNR and CDR2 is FQNEAQ in the germline V gene (reference sequence).

This chain uses TRBV6-6 with TRBJ1-4, with 7 positions matching TRBD1. CDR1 and CDR2 from the germline V gene are MNHNY and SVGAGI (reference sequence). The V gene end was trimmed by 7 bases and the J gene end by 0 bases; junction bases not matched to a gene: 8. CDR3 length: 16 residues. CDR3 in amino acids: CASKGRDSPTNEKLFF. The CDR3 DNA is TGTGCCAGCAAGGGACGGGACAGCCCAACTAATGAAAAACTGTTTTTT.

The chain employs TRBV3-1 and TRBJ2-1; TRBD2 agrees at 8 bases. Germline lookup yields CDR1 LGHDT and CDR2 YNNKEL (reference sequence). There are 12 residues in the CDR3. The ends lost 11 bases at V and 8 bases at J; junction bases unmatched: 8. CDR3 residues: CAVGRGWDEQFF. CDR3 in DNA: TGTGCCGTCGGGAGGGGTTGGGATGAGCAGTTCTTC.

This clonotype was seen at least ten times. The chain combines TRBV20-1 with TRBJ1-1; D gene uncertain. From germline, CDR1 is DFQATT and CDR2 SNEGSKA (reference sequence). V was clipped by 6 bases and J by 5 bases, with 13 bases between them. This CDR3 is 12 amino acids long. The CDR3 loop reads CSAPHMPTEAFF. The CDR3 bases are TGCAGTGCCCCACATATGCCGACTGAAGCTTTCTTT.

This clonotype was seen only once. A much larger clone sits a single nucleotide away, making a read error possible. The genes are TRBV7-9 and TRBJ2-1; 9 bases are shared with TRBD1. This CDR3 spans 16 amino acids. CDR1 is SEHNR and CDR2 is FQNEAQ in the germline V gene (reference sequence). CDR3 nucleotide sequence: TGTACCAGCAGCTTGCACTCCGGGACAGGGCCCAATGAGCAGTTCTTC. Protein sequence: CTSSLHSGTGPNEQFF.

On this clonotype itself: This may be a read error: a much more frequent sequence differs by one nucleotide. The chain combines TRBV21-1 with TRBJ1-2. TRBV21-1 is shown as a pseudogene. This CDR3 is 12 amino acids long. CDR3 in amino acids: CVSSRGYYGYTF. The CDR3 bases are TGTGTCAGCAGCCGGGGTTACTATGGCTACACCTTC.

This clonotype was seen a handful of times. The V gene is TRBV30, the J gene TRBJ1-5; possible D gene TRBD1, 6 bases. The CDR3 sequence is 15 residues long. Trimming removed 3 bases from V and 1 base from J, with 13 bases in between. Per the germline V gene, CDR1 is GTSNPN and CDR2 is SVGIG (reference sequence). The CDR3 coding sequence is TGTGCCTGGAGCCTACGGAGGGGGAGCAATCAGCCCCAGCATTTT. This gives the protein CAWSLRRGSNQPQHF.